This TCR beta chain was captured by sequencing in a study of blood T cell repertoires in COVID-19. On the study more broadly: T cells, B-cell-depleted T cells, or PBMCs provided the cDNA or gDNA that served as material.

Germline assignment: CDR1 MNHEY and CDR2 SMNVEV (reference sequence). The length of the CDR3 is 15 residues. V was shortened by 2 bases and J by 1 base, with 11 bases between the two germline ends. Data came from immunoSEQ multiplex PCR; TCRdb stores just in-frame clones and leaves some out. The sample carries a few hundred thousand clones, 85% to 90% recorded once. The age range of participants was about 18 to 100 years, with residence in about two dozen US areas. Cohorts were determined from participant-reported clinical history. The clonotype originates from a woman aged 45 to 65 with acute COVID-19. The sample was PBMCs or T cells enriched from blood (not recorded which). This chain joins TRBV27 and TRBJ1-2; maybe TRBD1 (5 bases). Here the CDR3 reads CASSLGGVNNYGYTF. The DNA for the CDR3 is TGTGCCAGCAGTTTAGGAGGGGTTAATAACTATGGCTACACCTTC.